Below, 18 T cell receptor beta chains from the same sample are listed, as sequenced in a study of blood T cell repertoires in COVID-19. The data were produced by immunoSEQ multiplex PCR, yet TCRdb's version contains in-frame clones alone and is incomplete. The sample carries 260,000 or so clones, over 75% recorded once. Sequenced material: PBMCs or T cells enriched from blood (not recorded which). These receptors were taken from a man between 18 and 35 years old who had recovered from COVID-19.

The chain links TRBV12-3 or TRBV12-4 to TRBJ1-6; perhaps TRBD1 as D (6 bases). The ends were cut back, 6 bases at V and 9 bases at J, with 9 bases in the middle. The CDR3 totals 12 residues. CDR3 bases: TGTGCCAGCAGGCCAGGGGTTTCACCCCTCCACTTT. Its protein product is CASRPGVSPLHF.

The chain combines TRBV15 with TRBJ2-2; 10 nucleotides align to TRBD2. Unmatched junction bases numbered 7, after V lost 5 bases and J lost 4 bases. This CDR3 is 16 amino acids long. Germline CDR1 LNHNV, CDR2 YYDKDF (reference sequence). This chain's CDR3 is CATSPGLAGATGELFF. For the CDR3, the DNA is TGTGCCACCAGCCCGGGCCTAGCGGGGGCCACCGGGGAGCTGTTTTTT. Full variable domain (outside the CDR3, taken from reference TRBV15 and TRBJ2-2): DAMVIQNPRYQVTQFGKPVTLSCSQTLNHNVMYWYQQKSSQAPKLLFHYYDKDFNNEADTPDNFQSRRPNTSFCFLDIRSPGLGDTAMYLCATSPGLAGATGELFFGEGSRLTVL.

A few counts support this clone. This chain links TRBV6-1 with TRBJ1-2; 7 bases fit TRBD1. The CDR3 has 13 amino acids. J was trimmed by 8 bases and V by 3 bases; bases with no gene match: 6. Germline CDR1 and CDR2: MNHNS and SASEGT. In nucleotides, the CDR3 is TGTGCCAGCAGTGATACAGGGGATGGGGGCTACACCTTC. Translation: CASSDTGDGGYTF.

This chain links TRBV5-4 with TRBJ1-1, with 7 nucleotides matching TRBD1. The CDR3 contains 16 residues. The J segment lost 2 bases and the V segment lost 0 bases, leaving 7 bases of the junction unmatched. CDR1 is SGHNT and CDR2 is YYREEE in the germline V gene (reference sequence). The CDR3 DNA is TGTGCCAGCAGCTTGGCAGGGGGTGAGGGAAACACTGAAGCTTTCTTT. This translates into CASSLAGGEGNTEAFF.

This clone occurred once. The J gene is TRBJ2-5, the V gene TRBV6-5; 7 bases agree with TRBD2. This CDR3 comprises 14 residues. The germline V gene has CDR1 MNHEY and CDR2 SVGAGI. The junction had 7 bases not matched to a gene; V was cut back by 7 bases and J by 2 bases. This chain's CDR3 is CASKRLAAQETQYF. CDR3 nucleotides: TGTGCCAGCAAGAGGCTAGCGGCACAAGAGACCCAGTACTTC.

The J gene is TRBJ1-2, the V gene TRBV15; 10 bases are shared with TRBD1. The germline CDR1 and CDR2 sequences are LNHNV and YYDKDF (reference sequence). The V and J ends lost 8 bases and 5 bases, in that order; junction bases with no gene match: 5. This CDR3 comprises 13 residues. The chain's CDR3 is CATSGDRGYGYTF. The CDR3, as DNA: TGTGCCACCTCCGGGGACAGGGGTTATGGCTACACCTTC.

This chain connects TRBV11-2 to TRBJ2-1, with 14 bases lining up with TRBD2. The CDR3 is 16 amino acids. Germline lookup yields CDR1 SGHAT and CDR2 FQNNGV. The V segment lost 5 bases and the J segment 8 bases; nucleotides outside the gene matches: 8. The CDR3 is CASSPGLAGVWYEQFF. The CDR3 DNA sequence: TGTGCCAGCAGCCCGGGACTAGCGGGAGTCTGGTATGAGCAGTTCTTC.

A single count supports this clone. The rearrangement uses TRBV3-1 (or the pseudogene TRBV3-2) and TRBJ1-1; D gene unclear. CDR1 and CDR2 (germline): LGHDT, YNNKEL (reference sequence). V lost 0 bases, J lost 1 base, and 6 bases lay in between. The CDR3 runs to 14 residues. The CDR3, as DNA: TGTGCCAGCAGCCAAGAGCGGAGGAACACTGAAGCTTTCTTT. This sequence encodes CASSQERRNTEAFF.

This chain connects TRBV24-1 to TRBJ2-1, with TRBD2 identical over 8 bases. The CDR3 covers 14 residues. The V and J ends lost 7 bases and 8 bases, in that order; junction bases with no gene match: 9. Germline CDR1 KGHDR, CDR2 SFDVKD. CDR3 in amino acids: CATSSSGGAHEQFF. The CDR3 DNA reads as TGTGCCACCAGCTCCAGCGGGGGAGCTCATGAGCAGTTCTTC.

The table lists this clone with a few counts. This CDR3 is CASSLAGGRQETQYF. The CDR3 coding sequence is TGCGCCAGCAGTTTAGCGGGGGGACGGCAAGAGACCCAGTACTTC. V and J are TRBV10-2 and TRBJ2-5; 10 bases map to TRBD2. J gave up 2 bases and V 5 bases, and 5 bases lay outside the gene matches. Germline V gene data show CDR1 as WSHSY and CDR2 as SAAADI. The CDR3 has 15 amino acids.

This clone was detected only once. The chain is built from TRBV19 and TRBJ1-6; D unresolved. The CDR3 loop spans 15 amino acids. V was cut by 0 bases and J by 9 bases, with 12 bases left in between. Germline V gene lookup returns CDR1 LNHDA and CDR2 SQIVND (reference sequence). The CDR3 loop reads CASSIDQTRSSPLHF. The DNA of the CDR3 is TGTGCCAGTAGTATAGATCAGACCCGGAGTTCACCCCTCCACTTT.

This rearrangement joins TRBV27 to TRBJ2-1; TRBD2 matches 11 bases. This CDR3 contains 15 residues. V shed 6 bases and J 4 bases; nucleotides not matched to a gene: 5. Per the germline V gene, CDR1 is MNHEY and CDR2 is SMNVEV (reference sequence). The CDR3 sequence is CASSPGLADYNEQFF. For the CDR3, the DNA is TGTGCCAGCAGCCCGGGACTAGCGGATTACAATGAGCAGTTCTTC.

The chain combines TRBV25-1 with TRBJ2-2; 11 nucleotides line up with TRBD2. The CDR3 has 15 amino acids. V shed 6 bases and J 7 bases; nucleotides not matched to a gene: 7. Germline loops: CDR1 MGHDK, CDR2 SYGVNS. The CDR3 sequence: CASRASGRRGGELFF. DNA of the CDR3: TGTGCCAGCAGAGCTAGCGGGAGGAGGGGCGGGGAGCTGTTTTTT.

This chain uses TRBV10-3 with TRBJ1-2; TRBD1 matches 7 bases. The trim removed 2 bases at V and 8 bases at J, leaving 14 bases unmatched. Per the germline V gene, CDR1 is ENHRY and CDR2 is SYGVKD. This CDR3 has 16 residues. CDR3 protein: CAISELSRTGKVGYTF. The CDR3 nucleotides read TGTGCCATCAGTGAGCTATCCCGGACAGGAAAAGTAGGCTACACCTTC.

A few counts support this clone. This chain connects TRBV19 to TRBJ1-5, with D maybe TRBD1 (6 bases). Trimming pared 3 bases from V and 7 bases from J, leaving 16 bases between. CDR1 LNHDA and CDR2 SQIVND come from the germline V gene (reference sequence). The CDR3 has 15 amino acids. The chain's CDR3 is CASSITWQGIQPQHF. The CDR3 DNA reads as TGTGCCAGTAGTATCACCTGGCAGGGGATACAGCCCCAGCATTTT.

This clone was seen once. The V call is TRBV5-6, the J call TRBJ1-6; possibly TRBD1 for D (5 bases). This CDR3 comprises 15 residues. Germline values: CDR1 SGHDT, CDR2 YYEEEE. V lost 3 bases, J lost 9 bases, and 16 bases lay in between. CDR3 coding DNA: TGTGCCAGCAGCTGGGCCGGGGGGTTGACTTCACCCCTCCACTTT. This codes for CASSWAGGLTSPLHF. Variable domain in full (rest from reference TRBV5-6 and TRBJ1-6): DAGVTQSPTHLIKTRGQQVTLRCSPKSGHDTVSWYQQALGQGPQFIFQYYEEEERQRGNFPDRFSGHQFPNYSSELNVNALLLGDSALYLCASSWAGGLTSPLHFGNGTRLTVT.

The J gene is TRBJ2-1, the V gene TRBV4-1; the D gene is possibly TRBD2 (6 bases). Between the trimmed V and J ends, which lost 0 bases and 4 bases, there was a span of 10 bases. The length of the CDR3 is 15 residues. Germline V CDR1 and CDR2: MGHRA, YSYEKL. The CDR3 protein is CASSQDWTKYNEQFF. CDR3 coding DNA: TGCGCCAGCAGCCAAGATTGGACTAAGTACAATGAGCAGTTCTTC.

This chain links TRBV5-5 with TRBJ2-5, with D unclear. Germline V gene sequence: CDR1 SGHKS, CDR2 YYEKEE (reference sequence). This CDR3 contains 13 residues. V lost 6 bases and J lost 0, with 9 bases in between. DNA of the CDR3: TGTGCCAGCACTTCCCCGTACCAAGAGACCCAGTACTTC. This translates into CASTSPYQETQYF.